This T cell receptor (beta chain) was recorded in a study of T cell repertoires in cytomegalovirus infection. Study-wide background: Selected CMV epitopes included recently identified HLA-C-restricted ones as well as well-studied HLA-B-restricted ones. Carrying CMV and the relevant HLA type showed in public TCR beta signatures.

Findings and caveats of the study: CMV carriers with the relevant HLA were identified by cumulative public TCR beta family frequency. It was HLA-C-restricted CMV-specific TCR beta clonotypes that dominated the response ex vivo.

The V end lost 5 bases, the J end lost 2 bases, and 17 bases lay between the germline ends. The CDR3 length is 16 residues. Germline loops: CDR1 LNHDA, CDR2 SQIVND (reference sequence). This clonotype was seen only a few times. As yet, its antigen is unknown. One entry per CDR3 protein, called by TCRdb with MiXCR from the reads. The data show roughly 990,000 distinct CDR3 sequences, with 31% seen just once and around 15% held by the top ten. The sequencing here drew on cultured CD8+ T cells from PBMCs, taken from culture after CMV antigen stimulation. The chain is built from TRBV19 and TRBJ2-3; no clear D gene. The source is a human donor in good health (CMV status not recorded). Some clones in this sample may be carry-over from other donors' samples. This chain's CDR3 is CASSPLGLSATDTQYF. The CDR3 DNA sequence: TGTGCCAGTAGTCCCCTAGGGTTGTCCGCCACAGATACGCAGTATTTT.